This T cell receptor beta chain comes out of a study of cytomegalovirus exposure and HLA in healthy donors. Whole-study context: There were 350 to 400 genotyped donors. Of these, 81% fell in the genetic ancestry cluster associated with self-reported Caucasian donors.

Primers: 60 Vbeta forward and 13 Jbeta reverse. Only in-frame clones appear in the TCRdb table, and some are missing; sequencing was by immunoSEQ multiplex PCR. The sample lists fewer than 150,000 clones; around 75% were seen once. Findings of the study overall: Per published accounts, TCR beta sequences correctly predicted the HLA-A and HLA-B alleles of most subjects. In a later analysis, HLA-associated TCR beta chains were more clonally expanded than equally common others. Reportedly, cytomegalovirus status was diagnosed with high sensitivity and specificity.

The V gene lost 7 bases and the J gene lost 4 bases, with 17 bases spanning the gap. The length of the CDR3 is 15 residues. Per the germline V gene, CDR1 is LNHDA and CDR2 is SQIVND (reference sequence). To note about this clone: Its antigen is not identified.

The clonotype was recovered from a woman in her thirties in good health and CMV-seronegative. V is TRBV19 and J is TRBJ2-1; weak D call: TRBD2 (6 bases). The sequenced sample was PBMCs. CDR3 DNA sequence: TGTGCCAGTAACCCGGGGGACGCCGGGTACAATGAGCAGTTCTTC. Protein sequence: CASNPGDAGYNEQFF.